One sample yielded the 2 T cell receptor beta chains listed below, sequenced in a study of T cell responses to AZD1222 COVID-19 vaccine. TCRdb's copy holds only in-frame clones and misses some; the assay was immunoSEQ multiplex PCR. The data hold around 130,000 clones, with about 94% observed a single time. The source material was peripheral blood, sampled 28 days after the second AZD1222 dose. The receptors were gathered from an adult who received the AZD1222 COVID-19 vaccine.

The chain is built from TRBV27 and TRBJ1-2, with D uncertain. This CDR3 is 15 amino acids long. CDR1 and CDR2 from the germline V gene are MNHEY and SMNVEV (reference sequence). V gave up 6 bases and J gave up 3 bases, with 17 bases separating them. CDR3 DNA: TGTGCCAGCAGCCGCCGGGCAACCTTAGACTATGGCTACACCTTC. Its translation is CASSRRATLDYGYTF.

V and J are TRBV5-4 and TRBJ2-7; D is uncertain. The V gene lost 0 bases and the J gene lost 7 bases, with 11 bases spanning the gap. This CDR3 contains 13 residues. Germline CDR1 SGHNT, CDR2 YYREEE (reference sequence). The DNA for the CDR3 is TGTGCCAGCAGCTTGGGAGCGCTTCGTGAGCAGTACTTC. Residues: CASSLGALREQYF.